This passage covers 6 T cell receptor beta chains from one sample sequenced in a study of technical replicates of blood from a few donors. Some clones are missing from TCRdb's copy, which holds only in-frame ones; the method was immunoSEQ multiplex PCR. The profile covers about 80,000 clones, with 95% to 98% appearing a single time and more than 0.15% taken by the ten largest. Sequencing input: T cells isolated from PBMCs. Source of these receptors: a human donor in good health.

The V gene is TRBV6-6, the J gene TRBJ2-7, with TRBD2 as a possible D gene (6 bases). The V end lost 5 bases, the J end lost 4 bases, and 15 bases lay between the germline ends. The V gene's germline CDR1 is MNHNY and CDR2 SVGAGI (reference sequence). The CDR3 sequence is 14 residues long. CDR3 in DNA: TGTGCCAGCAGTGGACCGGGACTGACATACGAGCAGTACTTC. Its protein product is CASSGPGLTYEQYF.

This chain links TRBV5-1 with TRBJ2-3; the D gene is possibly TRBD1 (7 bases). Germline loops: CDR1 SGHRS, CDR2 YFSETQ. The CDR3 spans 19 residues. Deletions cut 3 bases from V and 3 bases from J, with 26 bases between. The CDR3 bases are TGCGCCAGCAGCTCAACCAGGGGGTATGCGGGAACAAGGACAGATACGCAGTATTTT. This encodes CASSSTRGYAGTRTDTQYF.

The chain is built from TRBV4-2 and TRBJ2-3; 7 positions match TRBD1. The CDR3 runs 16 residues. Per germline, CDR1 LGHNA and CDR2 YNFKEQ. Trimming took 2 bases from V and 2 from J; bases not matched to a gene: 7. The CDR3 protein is CASSQNTGEYTDTQYF. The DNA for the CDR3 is TGTGCCAGCAGCCAAAACACAGGGGAGTACACAGATACGCAGTATTTT.

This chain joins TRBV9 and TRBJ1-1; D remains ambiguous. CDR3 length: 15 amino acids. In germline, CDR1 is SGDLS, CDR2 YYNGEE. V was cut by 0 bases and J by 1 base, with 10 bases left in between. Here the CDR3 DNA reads TGTGCCAGCAGCGTAGGGCTTGGAGGGAACACTGAAGCTTTCTTT. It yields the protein CASSVGLGGNTEAFF.

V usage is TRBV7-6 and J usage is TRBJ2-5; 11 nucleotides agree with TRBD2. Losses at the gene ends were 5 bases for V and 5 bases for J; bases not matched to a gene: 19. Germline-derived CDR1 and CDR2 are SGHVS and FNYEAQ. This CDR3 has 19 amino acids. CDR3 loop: CASSISSFSGGARQETQYF. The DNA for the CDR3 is TGTGCCAGCAGCATTAGTAGCTTTAGCGGGGGGGCCCGTCAGGAGACCCAGTACTTC.

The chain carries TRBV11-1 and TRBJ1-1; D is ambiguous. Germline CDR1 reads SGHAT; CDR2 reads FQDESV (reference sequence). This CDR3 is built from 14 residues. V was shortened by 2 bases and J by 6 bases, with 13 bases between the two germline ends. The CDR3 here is CASSLSPSYPEAFF. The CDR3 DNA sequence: TGTGCCAGCAGCTTAAGCCCTAGTTATCCTGAAGCTTTCTTT.